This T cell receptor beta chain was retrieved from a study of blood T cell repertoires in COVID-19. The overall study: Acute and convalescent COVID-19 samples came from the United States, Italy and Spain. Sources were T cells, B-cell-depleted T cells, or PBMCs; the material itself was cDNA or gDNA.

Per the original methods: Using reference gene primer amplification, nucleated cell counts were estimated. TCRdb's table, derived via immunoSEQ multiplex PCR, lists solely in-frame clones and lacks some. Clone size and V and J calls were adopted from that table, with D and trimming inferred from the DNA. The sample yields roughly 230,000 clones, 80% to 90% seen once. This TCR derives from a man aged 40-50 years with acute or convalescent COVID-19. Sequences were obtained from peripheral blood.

CDR3 sequence reads: CASSLLGAANSPLHF. Here the CDR3 DNA reads TGTGCCAGCAGCTTATTAGGGGCTGCGAATTCACCCCTCCACTTT. The rearrangement links TRBV11-2 to TRBJ1-6, with D possibly matching TRBD1 (5 bases). The CDR3 spans 15 residues. Germline V gives CDR1 SGHAT, CDR2 FQNNGV. The V end lost 2 bases, the J end lost 7 bases, and 12 bases lay between the germline ends.